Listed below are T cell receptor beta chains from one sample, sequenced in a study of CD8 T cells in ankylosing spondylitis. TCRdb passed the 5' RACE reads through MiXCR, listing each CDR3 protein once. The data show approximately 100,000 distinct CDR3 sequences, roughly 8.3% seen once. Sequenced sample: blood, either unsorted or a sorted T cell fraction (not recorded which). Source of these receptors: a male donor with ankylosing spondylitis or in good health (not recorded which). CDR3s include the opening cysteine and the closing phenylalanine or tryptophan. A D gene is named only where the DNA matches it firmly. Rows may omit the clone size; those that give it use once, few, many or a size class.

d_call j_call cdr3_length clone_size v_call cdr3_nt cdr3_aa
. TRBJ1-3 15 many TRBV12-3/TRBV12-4 TGTGCCAGCAGTTTAGTTGGGGGGGCTGGAAACACCATATATTTT CASSLVGGAGNTIYF
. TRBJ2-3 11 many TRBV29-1 TGCAGCGTTCTACACACAGATACGCAGTATTTT CSVLHTDTQYF
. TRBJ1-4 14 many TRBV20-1 TGCAGTGCTAGAAGGTTGGACGGTAGGGAAAAACTGTTTTTT CSARRLDGREKLFF
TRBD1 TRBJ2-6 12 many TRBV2 TGTGCCAGCAGTGACAGGGGGCCCCTTCTGACTTTC CASSDRGPLLTF
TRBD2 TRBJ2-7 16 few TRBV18 TGTGCCAGCTCAGGGCTAGCGGGGCGAGGGTCCTACGAGCAGTACTTC CASSGLAGRGSYEQYF
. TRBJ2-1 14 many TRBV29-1 TGCAGCGTTGGGACGGACCCTTCCTACAATGAGCAGTTCTTC CSVGTDPSYNEQFF
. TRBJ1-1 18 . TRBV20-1 TGCAGTGGTAAGGGCCCGGGCCAGGGGTCCCTTACTAACACTGAAGCTTTCTTT CSGKGPGQGSLTNTEAFF
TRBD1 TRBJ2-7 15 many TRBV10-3 TGTGCCATCAGTGAAGGGACAGGGCTCTCCTACGAGCAGTACTTC CAISEGTGLSYEQYF
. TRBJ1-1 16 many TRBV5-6 TGTGCCAGCAGCGCCAGTTGGGGCAGGGTGAACACTGAAGCTTTCTTT CASSASWGRVNTEAFF
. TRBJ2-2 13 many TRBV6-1 TGTGCCAGCATCGGGCCCCTCACCGGGGAGCTGTTTTTT CASIGPLTGELFF
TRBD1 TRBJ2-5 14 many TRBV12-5 TGTGCTAGTGGACCGGGACAGGGGCAAGAGACCCAGTACTTC CASGPGQGQETQYF
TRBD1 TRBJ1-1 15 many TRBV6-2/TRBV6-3 TGTGCCAGCAGTGCCCCTCGGACAGGGGGCACTGAAGCTTTCTTT CASSAPRTGGTEAFF
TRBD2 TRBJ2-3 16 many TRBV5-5 TGTGCCAGCAGCTCCCAGACTAGCGGATACACAGATACGCAGTATTTT CASSSQTSGYTDTQYF
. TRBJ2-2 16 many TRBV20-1 TGCAGTGCTAGATTCCAGGGGCGGAAGAACACCGGGGAGCTGTTTTTT CSARFQGRKNTGELFF
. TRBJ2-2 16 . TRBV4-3 TGCGCCAGCAGCCAAGAGTTCAGCGCGAACACCGGGGAGCTGTTTTTT CASSQEFSANTGELFF
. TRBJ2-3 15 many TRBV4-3 TGCGCCAGCAGCCCGCAGGGGTTGGGCACAGATACGCAGTATTTT CASSPQGLGTDTQYF
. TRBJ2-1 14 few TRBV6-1 TGTGCCAGCAACCGGACTCCGAAGGGTCATGAGCAGTTCTTC CASNRTPKGHEQFF
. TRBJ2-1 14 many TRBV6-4 TGTGCCAGCAGCGGGACGGCCGGGGTGAATGAGCAGTTCTTC CASSGTAGVNEQFF
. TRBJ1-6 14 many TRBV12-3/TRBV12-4 TGTGCCAGCAGTTTACTCACAGCCAATTCACCCCTCCACTTT CASSLLTANSPLHF
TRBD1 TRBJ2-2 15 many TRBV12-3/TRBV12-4 TGTGCCAGCAGTCGCCGGGACAGCAACACCGGGGAGCTGTTTTTT CASSRRDSNTGELFF
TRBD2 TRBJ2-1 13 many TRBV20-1 TGCAGTGCTTCGGGACTAGCGCACAATGAGCAGTTCTTC CSASGLAHNEQFF